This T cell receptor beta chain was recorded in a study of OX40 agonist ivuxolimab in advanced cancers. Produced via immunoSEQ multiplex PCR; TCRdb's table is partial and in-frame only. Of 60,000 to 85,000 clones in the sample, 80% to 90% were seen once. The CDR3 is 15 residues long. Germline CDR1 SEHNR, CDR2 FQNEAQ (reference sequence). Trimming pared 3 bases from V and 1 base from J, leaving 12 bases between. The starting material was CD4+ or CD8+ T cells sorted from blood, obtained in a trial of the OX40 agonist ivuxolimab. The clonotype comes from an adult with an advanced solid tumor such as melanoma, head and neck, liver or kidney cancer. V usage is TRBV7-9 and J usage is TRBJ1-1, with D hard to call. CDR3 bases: TGTGCCAGCAGCTTCCTTGTTGGTGGGAACACTGAAGCTTTCTTT. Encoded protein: CASSFLVGGNTEAFF.